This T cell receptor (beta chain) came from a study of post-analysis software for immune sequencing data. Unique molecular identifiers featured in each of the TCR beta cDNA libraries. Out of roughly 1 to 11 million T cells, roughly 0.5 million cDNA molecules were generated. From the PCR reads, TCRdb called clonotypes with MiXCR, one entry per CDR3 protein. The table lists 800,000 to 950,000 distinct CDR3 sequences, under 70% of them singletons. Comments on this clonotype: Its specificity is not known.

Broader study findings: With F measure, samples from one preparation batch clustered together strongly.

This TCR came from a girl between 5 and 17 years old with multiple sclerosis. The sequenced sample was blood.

For the CDR3, the DNA is TGTGCCAGCAGAATAACAGGGGGCGTATATGAAGCTTTCTTT. It specifies CASRITGGVYEAFF. The chain has TRBV6-1 and TRBJ1-1, with TRBD1 matching over 9 bases. This CDR3 spans 14 amino acids. J was trimmed by 7 bases and V by 6 bases; bases with no gene match: 9. Germline V lookup: CDR1 MNHNS, CDR2 SASEGT.